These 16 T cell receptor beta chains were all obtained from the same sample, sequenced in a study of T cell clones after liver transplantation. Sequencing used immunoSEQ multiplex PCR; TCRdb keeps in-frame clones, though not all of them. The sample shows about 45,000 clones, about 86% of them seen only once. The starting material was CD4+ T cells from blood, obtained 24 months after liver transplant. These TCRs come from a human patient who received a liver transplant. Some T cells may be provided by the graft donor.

CDR3 protein: CSVAPTFQETQYF. CDR3 bases: TGCAGCGTTGCTCCGACATTCCAAGAGACCCAGTACTTC. The chain is built from TRBV29-1 and TRBJ2-5; D is uncertain. CDR3 length: 13 amino acids. V was pared by 4 bases and J by 1 base, with 10 bases between. From germline, CDR1 is SQVTM and CDR2 ANQGSEA.

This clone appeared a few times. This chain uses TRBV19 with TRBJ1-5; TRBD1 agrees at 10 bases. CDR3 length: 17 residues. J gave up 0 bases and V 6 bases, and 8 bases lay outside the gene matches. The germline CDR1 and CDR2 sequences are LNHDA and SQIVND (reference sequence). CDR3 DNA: TGTGCCAGTAGATTGACAGGGGGCACTTATAGCAATCAGCCCCAGCATTTT. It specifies CASRLTGGTYSNQPQHF.

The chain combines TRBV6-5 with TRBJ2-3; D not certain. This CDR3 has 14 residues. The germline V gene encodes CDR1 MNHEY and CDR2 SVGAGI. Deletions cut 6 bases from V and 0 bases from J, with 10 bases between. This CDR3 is CASRAGTSTDTQYF. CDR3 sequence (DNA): TGTGCCAGCAGGGCTGGTACTAGCACAGATACGCAGTATTTT.

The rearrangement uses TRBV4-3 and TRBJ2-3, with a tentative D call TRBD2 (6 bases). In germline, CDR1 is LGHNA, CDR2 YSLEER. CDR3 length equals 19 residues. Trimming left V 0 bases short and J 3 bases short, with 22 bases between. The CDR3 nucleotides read TGCGCCAGCAGCCAAGATTATGGGGGACGTGTAGCGGTTACAGATACGCAGTATTTT. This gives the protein CASSQDYGGRVAVTDTQYF.

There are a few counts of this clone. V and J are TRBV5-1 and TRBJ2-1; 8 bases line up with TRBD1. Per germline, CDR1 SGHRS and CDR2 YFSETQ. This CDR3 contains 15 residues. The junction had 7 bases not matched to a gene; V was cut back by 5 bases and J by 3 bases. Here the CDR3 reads CASRIQTGDYNEQFF. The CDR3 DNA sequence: TGCGCCAGCAGGATCCAGACAGGGGACTACAATGAGCAGTTCTTC.

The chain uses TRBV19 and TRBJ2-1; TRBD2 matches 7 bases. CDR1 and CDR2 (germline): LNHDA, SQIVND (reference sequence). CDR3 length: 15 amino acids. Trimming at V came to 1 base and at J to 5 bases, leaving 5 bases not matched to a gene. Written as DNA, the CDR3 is TGTGCCAGTAGTATAGCGGGAGGAGTAAACAATGAGCAGTTCTTC. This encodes CASSIAGGVNNEQFF.

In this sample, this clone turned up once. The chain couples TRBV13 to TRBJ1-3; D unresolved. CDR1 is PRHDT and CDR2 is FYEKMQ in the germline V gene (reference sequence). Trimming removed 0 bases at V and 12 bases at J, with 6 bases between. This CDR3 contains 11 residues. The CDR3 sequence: CASSLGPGIYF. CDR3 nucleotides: TGTGCCAGCAGCTTAGGCCCGGGCATATATTTT.

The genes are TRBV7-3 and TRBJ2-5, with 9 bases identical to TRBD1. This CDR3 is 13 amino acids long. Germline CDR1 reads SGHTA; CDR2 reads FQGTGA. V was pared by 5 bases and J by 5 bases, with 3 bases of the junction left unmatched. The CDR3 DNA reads TGTGCCAGCAGCCACGACAGGGGGGAGACCCAGTACTTC. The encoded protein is CASSHDRGETQYF.

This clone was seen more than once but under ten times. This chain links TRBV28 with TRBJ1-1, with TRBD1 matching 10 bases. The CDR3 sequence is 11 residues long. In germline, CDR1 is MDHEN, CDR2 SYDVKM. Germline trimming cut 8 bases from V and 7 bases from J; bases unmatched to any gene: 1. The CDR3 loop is CASGDRGEAFF. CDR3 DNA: TGTGCCAGCGGGGACAGGGGTGAAGCTTTCTTT.

The CDR3 coding sequence is TGTGCCAGCAGTTTTTGGACTAGCACTAAAGAGACCCAGTACTTC. It is translated as CASSFWTSTKETQYF. V usage is TRBV6-6 and J usage is TRBJ2-5, with TRBD2 matching over 8 bases. Germline assignment: CDR1 MNHNY and CDR2 SVGAGI (reference sequence). V trimming: 4 bases; J trimming: 3 bases; junction bases outside the gene matches: 7. The length of the CDR3 is 15 residues.

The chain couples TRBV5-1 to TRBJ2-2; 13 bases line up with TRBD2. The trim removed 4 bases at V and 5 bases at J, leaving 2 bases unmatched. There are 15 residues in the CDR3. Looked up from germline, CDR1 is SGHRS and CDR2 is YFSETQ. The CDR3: CASSPGLAGTGELFF. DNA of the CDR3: TGCGCCAGCAGCCCGGGACTAGCGGGGACCGGGGAGCTGTTTTTT.

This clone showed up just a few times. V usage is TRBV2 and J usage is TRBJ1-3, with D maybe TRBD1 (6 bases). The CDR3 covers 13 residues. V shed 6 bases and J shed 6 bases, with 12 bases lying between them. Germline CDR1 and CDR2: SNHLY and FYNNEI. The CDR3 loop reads CASSPGAVNTIYF. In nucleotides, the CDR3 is TGTGCCAGCAGCCCAGGGGCAGTAAACACCATATATTTT.

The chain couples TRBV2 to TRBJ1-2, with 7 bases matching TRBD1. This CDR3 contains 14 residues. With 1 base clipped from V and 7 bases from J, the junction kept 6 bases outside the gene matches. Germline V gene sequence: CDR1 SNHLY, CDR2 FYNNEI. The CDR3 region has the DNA TGTGCCAGCAGTGAAGTGGGCAGGGGGGTTGGCTACACCTTC. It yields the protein CASSEVGRGVGYTF.

The CDR3 reads CASSVARLNTEAFF. CDR3 nucleotide sequence: TGTGCCAGCAGCGTGGCACGGTTGAACACTGAAGCTTTCTTT. The V and J genes are TRBV7-9 and TRBJ1-1; D gene ambiguous. Deletions cut 5 bases from V and 0 bases from J, with 10 bases between. This CDR3 is 14 amino acids long. The germline V gene encodes CDR1 SEHNR and CDR2 FQNEAQ (reference sequence).

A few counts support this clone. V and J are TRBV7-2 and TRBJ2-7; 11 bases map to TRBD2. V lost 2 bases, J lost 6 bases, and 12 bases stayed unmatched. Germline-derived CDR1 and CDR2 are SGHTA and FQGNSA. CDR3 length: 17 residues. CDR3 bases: TGTGCCAGCAGCTTACGGGGGACTAGCGGTTCTGTGGGCGAGCAGTACTTC. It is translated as CASSLRGTSGSVGEQYF. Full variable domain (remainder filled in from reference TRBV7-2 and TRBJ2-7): GAGVSQSPSNKVTEKGKDVELRCDPISGHTALYWYRQSLGQGLEFLIYFQGNSAPDKSGLPSDRFSAERTGGSVSTLTIQRTQQEDSAVYLCASSLRGTSGSVGEQYFGPGTRLTVT.

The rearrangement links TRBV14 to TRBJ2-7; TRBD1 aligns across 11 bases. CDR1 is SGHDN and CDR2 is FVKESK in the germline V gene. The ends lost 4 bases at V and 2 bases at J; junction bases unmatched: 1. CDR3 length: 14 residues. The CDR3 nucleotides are TGTGCCAGCAGCCTGGGACAGGGGGCCTACGAGCAGTACTTC. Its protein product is CASSLGQGAYEQYF.